The rows below give T cell receptor beta chains drawn from one sample of a study of cytomegalovirus exposure and HLA in healthy donors. Profiling relied on immunoSEQ multiplex PCR, and the TCRdb table lists in-frame clones only, not all of them. The profile shows around 130,000 clones, approximately 78% of them singletons. Input material: PBMCs. Receptors were obtained from a woman in her thirties or forties in good health and CMV-seropositive. Each CDR3 is given with its conserved first and last residue. The D gene is left open where the match is weak. The listing skips clone size in some rows; elsewhere it reads once, few, many or a size class.

NA,NA,TRBV27,TRBJ2-3,TGTGCCAGCAGTTTCCAGGGGAAGACAGATACGCAGTATTTT,CASSFQGKTDTQYF
NA,NA,TRBV19,TRBJ1-2,TGTGCCAGTAAAAAACCGGGACAAGATGGCTACACCTTC,CASKKPGQDGYTF
NA,TRBD1,TRBV4-1,TRBJ1-1,TGCGCCAGCAGCCAAGGTTATGGACAGGGAGGTATGAACACTGAAGCTTTCTTT,CASSQGYGQGGMNTEAFF
NA,TRBD2,TRBV4-3,TRBJ2-7,TGCGCCAGCAGCCCGGCGGTAGCGGGGTACGAGCAGTACTTC,CASSPAVAGYEQYF
NA,TRBD1,TRBV19,TRBJ1-1,TGTGCCAGTAGTATAGGAACCGGGACAGGGTCGAACACTGAAGCTTTCTTT,CASSIGTGTGSNTEAFF
NA,NA,TRBV30,TRBJ1-1,TGTGCCTGGAGTGTACAATATTACACTGAAGCTTTCTTT,CAWSVQYYTEAFF
NA,NA,TRBV19,TRBJ2-6,TGTGCCAGTAGTCCTTCCCGACAGTCTGGGGCCAACGTCCTGACTTTC,CASSPSRQSGANVLTF
NA,TRBD1,TRBV19,TRBJ1-2,TGTGCCAGTAGTGTCTACAGGGGTGCGCTTGGCTACACCTTC,CASSVYRGALGYTF
NA,TRBD2,TRBV7-6,TRBJ2-7,TGTGCCAGCAGCTTAGCGGCTAGCGGATCCTACGAGCAGTACTTC,CASSLAASGSYEQYF
NA,NA,TRBV19,TRBJ2-1,TGTGCCAGTAGTATGATTCGGGAATACAATGAGCAGTTCTTC,CASSMIREYNEQFF
NA,TRBD1,TRBV7-2,TRBJ2-7,TGTGCCAGCAGCTTAGCACAGGGGGTTTCCTACGAGCAGTACTTC,CASSLAQGVSYEQYF
NA,TRBD2,TRBV9,TRBJ2-1,TGTGCCAGCAGCCCTGGACTAGCGGGGGGGCTTACTGAGCAGTTCTTC,CASSPGLAGGLTEQFF
NA,NA,TRBV28,TRBJ1-1,TGTGCCAGCAGTTCCCCGGGAGTGAACACTGAAGCTTTCTTT,CASSSPGVNTEAFF
few,NA,TRBV9,TRBJ2-1,TGTGCCAGCAGCCCGGCTAGCGCCCGTCGCTCCTACAATGAGCAGTTCTTC,CASSPASARRSYNEQFF
NA,TRBD1,TRBV27,TRBJ2-7,TGTGCCAGCAGTCAGACAGGGACCTCCTACGAGCAGTACTTC,CASSQTGTSYEQYF
NA,NA,TRBV27,TRBJ1-5,TGTGCCAGCAGCCCTTTTAGCAATCAGCCCCAGCATTTT,CASSPFSNQPQHF
NA,TRBD1,TRBV18,TRBJ2-1,TGTGCCAGCTCACCACCGGCAGGGGGCAGGGGAAATGAGCAGTTCTTC,CASSPPAGGRGNEQFF